This passage covers 17 T cell receptor beta chains from one sample sequenced in a study of T cells after yellow fever vaccination. TCRdb called the 5' RACE reads again in MiXCR, with one record for every CDR3 protein. The repertoire holds about 510,000 distinct CDR3 sequences, with 20% to 25% as singletons. Here the sequenced sample was PBMCs, taken less than 25 days after the first yellow fever vaccination. The receptors stem from a man between 18 and 35 years old who received the YFV17D yellow fever vaccine.

This chain joins TRBV20-1 and TRBJ2-7; no clear D gene. The germline V and J ends were trimmed by 6 bases and 4 bases, with 10 bases remaining between them. Per the germline V gene, CDR1 is DFQATT and CDR2 is SNEGSKA (reference sequence). The CDR3 has 11 residues. For the CDR3, the DNA is TGCAGTGCGGCCCTATCGTACGAGCAGTACTTC. As protein: CSAALSYEQYF.

This sequence joins TRBV15 and TRBJ2-3; either TRBD1 or TRBD2 may fit D (5 bases each). The V end was cut by 1 base, the J end by 3 bases, with 20 bases between. Germline loops: CDR1 LNHNV, CDR2 YYDKDF (reference sequence). The CDR3 contains 18 residues. CDR3 protein: CATSRARWRQGVTDTQYF. Written as DNA, the CDR3 is TGTGCCACCAGCAGAGCAAGATGGAGGCAGGGTGTAACAGATACGCAGTATTTT.

This clonotype has just a few counts. J is TRBJ2-1 and V is TRBV5-1, with 10 nucleotides matching TRBD1. The CDR3 covers 15 residues. CDR1 and CDR2 (germline): SGHRS, YFSETQ. V was clipped by 2 bases and J by 7 bases; unmatched bases: 6. CDR3 sequence (DNA): TGCGCCAGCAGCTTCATAGGACAGGGGGGTAATGAGCAGTTCTTC. It yields the protein CASSFIGQGGNEQFF. Complete variable domain (other parts from reference TRBV5-1 and TRBJ2-1): KAGVTQTPRYLIKTRGQQVTLSCSPISGHRSVSWYQQTPGQGLQFLFEYFSETQRNKGNFPGRFSGRQFSNSRSEMNVSTLELGDSALYLCASSFIGQGGNEQFFGPGTRLTVL.

The rearrangement uses TRBV5-1 and TRBJ2-5; TRBD2 matches at 8 bases. The length of the CDR3 is 15 residues. CDR1 and CDR2 (germline): SGHRS, YFSETQ. V lost 5 bases, J lost 1 base, and 7 bases stayed unmatched. The CDR3 loop is CASRRNGGGQETQYF. The CDR3 DNA reads as TGCGCCAGCAGAAGGAACGGGGGGGGCCAAGAGACCCAGTACTTC. The full variable domain, rest sourced from reference TRBV5-1 and TRBJ2-5, is KAGVTQTPRYLIKTRGQQVTLSCSPISGHRSVSWYQQTPGQGLQFLFEYFSETQRNKGNFPGRFSGRQFSNSRSEMNVSTLELGDSALYLCASRRNGGGQETQYFGPGTRLLVL.

This chain joins TRBV24-1 and TRBJ2-5; D is undetermined. The CDR3 has 13 amino acids. Germline V CDR1 and CDR2: KGHDR, SFDVKD. V lost 3 bases to trimming and J lost 7 bases, with 11 bases between them. The CDR3 reads CATSDTFRGTQYF. The CDR3 nucleotides are TGTGCCACCAGTGATACCTTCCGTGGGACCCAGTACTTC.

The rearrangement links TRBV4-3 to TRBJ2-5; D is possibly TRBD2 (6 bases). This CDR3 comprises 15 residues. The V gene lost 0 bases and the J gene lost 5 bases, with 13 bases spanning the gap. Germline CDR1 LGHNA, CDR2 YSLEER. The CDR3 protein is CASSQDFSGGETQYF. The CDR3 DNA reads TGCGCCAGCAGCCAAGACTTCTCTGGAGGGGAGACCCAGTACTTC.

In this sample, this clonotype turned up a few times. V and J are TRBV7-6 and TRBJ2-5, with unresolved D. The CDR3 extends over 17 amino acids. CDR1 and CDR2 from the germline V gene are SGHVS and FNYEAQ. V was cut by 5 bases and J by 1 base, with 20 bases left in between. This CDR3 reads CASSPRYRALGQETQYF. The CDR3 DNA reads TGTGCCAGCAGCCCGCGGTACCGGGCCTTGGGCCAAGAGACCCAGTACTTC.

At least ten counts were recorded for this clonotype. The junction departs from germline at one end; a sequencing error may be responsible. This sequence joins TRBV5-1 and TRBJ2-5, with D unclear. Looked up from germline, CDR1 is SGHRS and CDR2 is YFSETQ. The CDR3 is 13 residues long. The CDR3 DNA follows: TGTGCCAGCAGCCCGGGCCCGCAAGAGACCCAGTACTTC. This sequence encodes CASSPGPQETQYF. The full variable domain, with the rest looked up from reference TRBV5-1 and TRBJ2-5, is KAGVTQTPRYLIKTRGQQVTLSCSPISGHRSVSWYQQTPGQGLQFLFEYFSETQRNKGNFPGRFSGRQFSNSRSEMNVSTLELGDSALYLCASSPGPQETQYFGPGTRLLVL.

This clonotype was detected a few times. The chain has TRBV6-4 and TRBJ2-1; D may be TRBD2 (7 bases). CDR3 size: 13 residues. The germline V gene encodes CDR1 MRHNA and CDR2 SNTAGT. Trimming removed 5 bases at V and 8 bases at J, with 13 bases between. The CDR3 bases are TGTGCCAGCAGTCGGGGGGCCGACTATGAGCAGTTCTTC. This encodes CASSRGADYEQFF.

This clonotype came up a few times. V and J are TRBV6-2 or TRBV6-3 and TRBJ1-2, with a tentative D call TRBD1 (6 bases). The CDR3 length is 14 residues. Trimming took off 2 bases at V and 6 bases at J, with 13 bases between the two ends. From germline, CDR1 is MNHEY and CDR2 SVGEGT. Here the CDR3 DNA reads TGTGCCAGCAGTTACAACGGGGGCTTCGATGGCTACACCTTC. Translated: CASSYNGGFDGYTF.

This chain links TRBV18 with TRBJ1-5; no clear D. This CDR3 contains 15 residues. V lost 2 bases and J 0 bases, leaving 8 bases between the germline ends. The germline V gene has CDR1 KGHSH and CDR2 LQKENI. The CDR3 region is CASSPAPYSNQPQHF. Here the CDR3 DNA reads TGTGCCAGCTCACCAGCCCCTTATAGCAATCAGCCCCAGCATTTT.

This clonotype was detected only a few times. This chain connects TRBV18 to TRBJ2-7, with TRBD1 matching 9 bases. The length of the CDR3 is 13 residues. Unmatched junction bases numbered 3, after V lost 3 bases and J lost 6 bases. Per the germline V gene, CDR1 is KGHSH and CDR2 is LQKENI. DNA of the CDR3: TGTGCCAGCTCACCGGGACAGGGTAGCGAGCAGTACGTC. Translating gives CASSPGQGSEQYV.

This clonotype was picked up a small number of times. The gene calls are TRBV20-1 and TRBJ2-5, with D perhaps matching TRBD2 (6 bases). The CDR3 totals 12 residues. CDR1 is DFQATT and CDR2 is SNEGSKA in the germline V gene (reference sequence). V lost 2 bases, J lost 4 bases, and 8 bases lay in between. CDR3 coding DNA: TGCAGTGCTAGACCGGAGGGAGAGACCCAGTACTTC. Translated: CSARPEGETQYF.

This clonotype was observed a few times. This rearrangement joins TRBV4-3 to TRBJ2-1; unclear D gene. Germline CDR1 LGHNA, CDR2 YSLEER. CDR3 length: 13 amino acids. Trimming removed 2 bases at V and 9 bases at J, with 11 bases between. The CDR3 sequence is CASSQLELSEQFF. The CDR3 DNA reads TGCGCCAGCAGCCAATTGGAGCTGAGTGAGCAGTTCTTC.

CDR3 amino acids: CASSQDLQDTQYF. CDR3 DNA sequence: TGTGCCAGCAGCCAAGACCTGCAAGATACGCAGTATTTT. The genes are TRBV3-1 and TRBJ2-3, with unresolved D. Per germline, CDR1 LGHDT and CDR2 YNNKEL (reference sequence). Trimming cost V 0 bases and J 5 bases, with 6 bases left between them. This CDR3 has 13 residues.

The chain combines TRBV18 with TRBJ1-4; 9 nucleotides align to TRBD1. This CDR3 comprises 14 residues. V was clipped by 5 bases and J by 5 bases; unmatched bases: 3. CDR1 and CDR2 from the germline V gene are KGHSH and LQKENI. As DNA, the CDR3 is TGTGCCAGCTCAGACGGGACAGGGAATGAAAAACTGTTTTTT. This gives the protein CASSDGTGNEKLFF.

The rearrangement joins TRBV28 to TRBJ1-3; tentative D call: TRBD1 (6 bases). The CDR3 is 16 amino acids. CDR1 and CDR2 (germline): MDHEN, SYDVKM. The germline V and J ends were trimmed by 2 bases and 0 bases, with 11 bases remaining between them. CDR3 sequence (DNA): TGTGCCAGCAGTTTAAGGGGGATCTTCTCTGGAAACACCATATATTTT. This encodes CASSLRGIFSGNTIYF.